This T cell receptor beta chain is drawn from a study of identical twins' blood T cells. TCR cDNA libraries were made from RNA using a previously described, modified protocol. TCRdb reanalysed the 5' RACE reads using MiXCR and keeps one entry per CDR3 protein. This table holds a few hundred thousand distinct CDR3 sequences, roughly 27% found once. The CDR3 runs 13 residues. The germline gives CDR1 SGDLS, CDR2 YYNGEE. V lost 3 bases to trimming and J lost 5 bases, with 6 bases between them. Notes on the study in general: Each donor's most abundant TCRbeta clonotypes shared more CDR3 sequences with her twin than unrelated donors.

This clonotype was seen a handful of times. Antigen unknown. Sequencing was performed on PBMCs. The sequence came from a woman aged 18 to 50 in good health. The chain couples TRBV9 to TRBJ1-6; no firm D call. CDR3 bases: TGTGCCAGCAGCGGTATCCATAATTCACCCCTCCACTTT. Translation: CASSGIHNSPLHF.